This TCR beta chain comes out of a study of cytotoxic CD8 clonotypes in ibrutinib-treated CLL. Overall study results and limits: Once treatment began, public clonotypes, which were uncommon, contracted or stayed stable. At baseline, clonality was higher than in age-matched healthy donors and correlated with CD8+ counts.

A word on this clone: As yet, its antigen is unknown.

TCR beta library input comprised roughly 2 micrograms of genomic DNA from cryopreserved PBMCs. The V gene's germline CDR1 is LGHNA and CDR2 YNFKEQ. V lost 5 bases, J lost 4 bases, and 9 bases stayed unmatched. This CDR3 comprises 17 residues. TCRdb's table, derived via immunoSEQ multiplex PCR, lists solely in-frame clones and lacks some. The sample yields about 310,000 clones, roughly 85% seen once. The gene calls are TRBV4-2 and TRBJ2-6; 9 bases agree with TRBD2. This receptor was identified in a human donor with chronic lymphocytic leukemia. Specimen: PBMCs, collected before ibrutinib treatment. CDR3 DNA: TGTGCCAGCAGCGGACGGCGGGAGGGCTGGGGGGCCAACGTCCTGACTTTC. Translated: CASSGRREGWGANVLTF.